This entry concerns a single T cell receptor beta chain. This entry is derived from a study of blood T cell repertoires in COVID-19. The overall study: Acute and convalescent COVID-19 specimens originated in the United States, Italy and Spain. Sources were T cells, B-cell-depleted T cells, or PBMCs; the material itself was cDNA or gDNA.

In the source study's methods: Estimation of nucleated cell counts relied on the amplification of reference gene primers. Clones were read by immunoSEQ multiplex PCR, and TCRdb kept only the in-frame ones, dropping some. D and trimming were read from the DNA, whereas the V and J calls and clone size are those reported in that table. Of over 20,000 clones listed, 90% are singletons. CDR1 is SGHVS, CDR2 FNYEAQ, per germline. The length of the CDR3 is 15 residues. J was trimmed by 5 bases and V by 6 bases; bases with no gene match: 7. The sequence was collected from a man between 65 and 79 years old with acute or convalescent COVID-19. The rearrangement links TRBV7-6 to TRBJ1-4, with 9 bases aligning to TRBD1. The sample consisted of peripheral blood. CDR3 nucleotides: TGTGCCAGCAGTTTCGGGGGGACAGGGAATGAAAAACTGTTTTTT. Translating it yields CASSFGGTGNEKLFF. The full variable domain, rest sourced from reference TRBV7-6 and TRBJ1-4, is GAGVSQSPRYKVTKRGQDVALRCDPISGHVSLYWYRQALGQGPEFLTYFNYEAQQDKSGLPNDRFSAERPEGSISTLTIQRTEQRDSAMYRCASSFGGTGNEKLFFGSGTQLSVL.